Here is one T cell receptor (beta chain) with its context. The data belong to a study of blood T cell repertoires in COVID-19. Clones were sequenced by immunoSEQ multiplex PCR, and TCRdb holds only the in-frame ones, with some missing. Of under 200,000 clones listed, approximately 81% were seen once; the top ten hold roughly 5%. The CDR3 has 15 amino acids. The sample taken for sequencing was peripheral blood. This clonotype was obtained from a woman of 80 years or more with acute or convalescent COVID-19. This rearrangement joins TRBV12-2 to TRBJ1-1; the table's D call of TRBD1 was not tested on the DNA. TRBV12-2 is a listed pseudogene. DNA for the CDR3: TGTGCAAGTCGCATCCGGGACAGGGGGCCCACTGAAGCTTTCTTT. This translates into CASRIRDRGPTEAFF.